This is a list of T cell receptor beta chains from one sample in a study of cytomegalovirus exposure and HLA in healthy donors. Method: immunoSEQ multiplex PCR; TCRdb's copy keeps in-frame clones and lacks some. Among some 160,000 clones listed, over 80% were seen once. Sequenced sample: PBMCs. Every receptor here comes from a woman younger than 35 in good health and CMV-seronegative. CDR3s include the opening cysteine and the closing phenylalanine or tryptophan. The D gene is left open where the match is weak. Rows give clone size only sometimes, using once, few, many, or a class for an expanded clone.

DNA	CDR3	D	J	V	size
TGTGCCAGCAGCGGTGGATCGGGACAGCTGCAAGAGACCCAGTACTTC	CASSGGSGQLQETQYF	TRBD1	TRBJ2-5	TRBV9	-
TGTGCCAGCAGCCAAAGTGTCAGGGTAAATACGCAGTATTTT	CASSQSVRVNTQYF	-	TRBJ2-3	TRBV14	-
TGTGCCAGCAGACAGGACAGGGTAGTCTTCTCTGGGGCCAACGTCCTGACTTTC	CASRQDRVVFSGANVLTF	TRBD1	TRBJ2-6	TRBV5-8	-
TGCGCCAGCAGCTTGGCCCGGAGCGACTACAATGAGCAGTTCTTC	CASSLARSDYNEQFF	-	TRBJ2-1	TRBV5-1	-
TGTGCCAGCAGTTCCCACACAGATACGCAGTATTTT	CASSSHTDTQYF	-	TRBJ2-3	TRBV28	-
TGTGCCAGCAGCAAAGAGGCGAAAGGGGGGGGCTCTGGGGCCAACGTCCTGACTTTC	CASSKEAKGGGSGANVLTF	-	TRBJ2-6	TRBV21-1	-
TGTGCCAGCAGCTGGGAAGGGAGGAGGGCTGAAGCTTTCTTT	CASSWEGRRAEAFF	-	TRBJ1-1	TRBV7-6	-
TGTGCCAGTAGGGACAGCGGTCAAGAGACCCAGTACTTC	CASRDSGQETQYF	-	TRBJ2-5	TRBV19	-
TGCAGCGTTGAAGATGGCCGGGTTGGGGCCAACGTCCTGACTTTC	CSVEDGRVGANVLTF	-	TRBJ2-6	TRBV29-1	-
TGCGCCAGCAGCTTACCCGGAGAGGACTATGGCTACACCTTC	CASSLPGEDYGYTF	-	TRBJ1-2	TRBV5-1	-
TGTGCCAGCAGCCTCCTGTTTCTAGCGGGGAGGAGGCAGTACTTC	CASSLLFLAGRRQYF	TRBD2	TRBJ2-7	TRBV28	-
TGTGCTAGTGGCTCGGACAGGGGCACTGCAGAGCAGTATTTT	CASGSDRGTAEQYF	TRBD1	TRBJ2-3	TRBV12-5	-
TGTGCCAGCAGTCCGGAAGGAGACGGAAACTATGGCTACACCTTC	CASSPEGDGNYGYTF	-	TRBJ1-2	TRBV27	-
TGTGCCAGCAGTGAAGGACACCTCCAAGAGACCCAGTACTTC	CASSEGHLQETQYF	-	TRBJ2-5	TRBV5-4	-
TGTGCCAGCTCGCAGGGGATCACTGAAGCTTTCTTT	CASSQGITEAFF	-	TRBJ1-1	TRBV6-1	-
TGCGCCAGCAGCTTGGGAAGGACAGGGGCCCACGAGCAGTACTTC	CASSLGRTGAHEQYF	TRBD1	TRBJ2-7	TRBV5-1	-
TGCGCCAGCAGTGACCCTCCAGGCGCGTCCTATAATTCACCCCTCCACTTT	CASSDPPGASYNSPLHF	-	TRBJ1-6	TRBV10-2	-
TGTGCCAGCAGCAGAAGCCGGGGTCTTGCCTACGAGCAGTACTTC	CASSRSRGLAYEQYF	-	TRBJ2-7	TRBV11-3	once
TGCGCCAGCAGCCTTGGACAGGGAGCCCCCTACGAGCAGTACTTC	CASSLGQGAPYEQYF	TRBD1	TRBJ2-7	TRBV4-1	-
TGTGCCAGCAGCTTAGGGACTAGTTGGGAGCAGTACTTC	CASSLGTSWEQYF	TRBD2	TRBJ2-7	TRBV11-2	-
TGTGCCAGCAGCCCAAGACAGGGACCGGGCGAGCAGTACTTC	CASSPRQGPGEQYF	TRBD1	TRBJ2-7	TRBV13	-
TGTGCCAGCAGTGAGAAGGTACGGGGACAGGGTAGTGACGAGCAGTACTTC	CASSEKVRGQGSDEQYF	TRBD1	TRBJ2-7	TRBV6-1	few